Listed below are T cell receptor beta chains from one sample, sequenced in a study of radiotherapy plus CTLA-4 blockade in lung cancer. Assay: immunoSEQ multiplex PCR; the TCRdb copy retains only in-frame clones and omits some. The table records about 87,000 clones, 85% to 90% of them present only once. The sequencing here drew on peripheral blood, taken from a patient treated with radiotherapy plus ipilimumab. All receptors come from a human donor with non-small cell lung cancer that progressed on radiotherapy plus ipilimumab. CDR3s include the opening cysteine and the closing phenylalanine or tryptophan. A D gene is named only where the DNA matches it firmly. Expanded clones get a size class; other rows say once, few or many, or leave the size out.

>TRBJ2-5|-|-|TRBV5-1
TGCGCCAGCAGCTTACCCTCCCCGCAAGAGACCCAGTACTTC
CASSLPSPQETQYF
>TRBJ2-5|TRBD1|-|TRBV10-3
TGTGCCATCAGTGTGGGACAGCCTCAAGAGACCCAGTACTTC
CAISVGQPQETQYF
>TRBJ2-7|-|few|TRBV4-3
TGCGCCAGCAGCCAAGATCAGGGCCCCTACGAGCAGTACTTC
CASSQDQGPYEQYF
>TRBJ2-5|-|-|TRBV4-1
TGCGCCAGCAGCCAAGGTTGGCAGCTGCAAGAGACCCAGTACTTC
CASSQGWQLQETQYF
>TRBJ2-2|TRBD2|-|TRBV7-8
TGTGCCAGCAGCCTCAGCGGGGGGAACACCGGGGAGCTGTTTTTT
CASSLSGGNTGELFF
>TRBJ2-3|TRBD2|-|TRBV11-3
TGTGCCAGCAGCCGGCTAGCGGGAGGCCCCCGGGGCAGCACAGATACGCAGTATTTT
CASSRLAGGPRGSTDTQYF
>TRBJ1-2|TRBD1|-|TRBV18
TGTGCCAGCTCACCGGGACAGGGAGTGGGCTACACCTTC
CASSPGQGVGYTF
>TRBJ1-5|-|-|TRBV6-1
TGTGCCAGCAGTGAAGGCCCCAGGGGTCAGCCCCAGCATTTT
CASSEGPRGQPQHF
>TRBJ1-2|-|-|TRBV21-1
TGTGCCAGCAGCGGGCGGACAGAGAACTATGGCTACACCTTC
CASSGRTENYGYTF
>TRBJ2-5|TRBD2|-|TRBV15
TGTGCCACCAGCAGAGTTGGGGTGGGGACTAGGACCCGAGAGACCCAGTACTTC
CATSRVGVGTRTRETQYF
>TRBJ2-1|TRBD2|-|TRBV2
TGTGCCAGCAGATCCGGGACTATTCATGAGCAGTTCTTC
CASRSGTIHEQFF
>TRBJ1-2|TRBD1|-|TRBV7-8
TGTGCCAGCAGCTCCCAGGGGGCAGCAGGGACAATTGGCTACACCTTC
CASSSQGAAGTIGYTF
>TRBJ1-4|-|-|TRBV6-6
TGTGCCAGCAGTTACGGACAGCATAATGAAAAACTGTTTTTT
CASSYGQHNEKLFF
>TRBJ2-2|TRBD2|-|TRBV12-5
TGTGCTAGTGGTGAGGGACTAGCGGTCGGGGAGCTGTTTTTT
CASGEGLAVGELFF
>TRBJ1-5|-|-|TRBV28
TGTGCCAGCAGTTTGGGGGGCTTCAATCAGCCCCAGCATTTT
CASSLGGFNQPQHF
>TRBJ1-2|TRBD1|-|TRBV19
TGTGCCAGTAGTATTCAGGGGGCGGGTATGAACTATGGCTACACCTTC
CASSIQGAGMNYGYTF
>TRBJ1-1|-|-|TRBV4-2
TGTGCCAGCAGCCAAGATCGGGGACGGCTGAACACTGAAGCTTTCTTT
CASSQDRGRLNTEAFF
>TRBJ2-5|-|-|TRBV5-6
TGTGCCAGCAGCCGACCCGCACTCGACGTCCGGGAGACCCAGTACTTC
CASSRPALDVRETQYF
>TRBJ2-6|TRBD1|-|TRBV7-3
TGTGCCAGCAGCCGAGGGGGCGCTGGGGCCAACGTCCTGACTTTC
CASSRGGAGANVLTF
>TRBJ1-4|TRBD1|once|TRBV2
TGTGCCAGCAGGTCGGGACAGCCTAATGAAAAACTGTTTTTT
CASRSGQPNEKLFF
>TRBJ2-7|-|once|TRBV13
TGTGCCAGCAGCTTAGGGGGGAGCGAGCAGTACTTC
CASSLGGSEQYF
>TRBJ1-1|-|-|TRBV20-1
TGCAGTGCTAGGGACGTTCAAGCTTTCTTT
CSARDVQAFF
>TRBJ2-7|-|-|TRBV5-4
TGTGCCAGCAGCTTGGACGGGGGCTACGAGCAGTACTTC
CASSLDGGYEQYF
>TRBJ2-1|-|once|TRBV5-1
TGCGCCAGCAGTCGTAGCTCCTACAATGAGCAGTTCTTC
CASSRSSYNEQFF
>TRBJ1-5|-|-|TRBV5-5
TGTGCCAGCACCATAGGGGGAAGGGGGAGCAATCAGCCCCAGCATTTT
CASTIGGRGSNQPQHF
>TRBJ2-5|-|-|TRBV4-3
TGCGCCAGCAGCCAAGAGGCTCTGACAGAGCAAGAGACCCAGTACTTC
CASSQEALTEQETQYF
>TRBJ2-5|TRBD1|once|TRBV5-6
TGTGCCAGCAGCGGAAGACAGGGGGCAGGGGAGACCCAGTACTTC
CASSGRQGAGETQYF
>TRBJ2-3|-|-|TRBV19
TGTGCCAGTAGTCGCCTGCATGGACAGCCTACAGATACGCAGTATTTT
CASSRLHGQPTDTQYF
>TRBJ2-5|TRBD1|once|TRBV2
TGTGCCAGCAGAAGGACAGGAGAATCGGTAGAGACCCAGTACTTC
CASRRTGESVETQYF
>TRBJ1-6|TRBD1|-|TRBV7-2
TGTGCCAGCAGCTTATCGGGGACAGTATATTCACCCCTCCACTTT
CASSLSGTVYSPLHF
>TRBJ2-3|TRBD2|once|TRBV7-9
TGTGCCAGCAGCATCTCTAGCGGTAGCACAGATACGCAGTATTTT
CASSISSGSTDTQYF
>TRBJ1-5|-|-|TRBV4-2
TGTGCCAGCAGCCAACAAAAAATAGGGAGCGGTAGTCAGCCCCAGCATTTT
CASSQQKIGSGSQPQHF
>TRBJ2-7|-|-|TRBV6-5
TGTGCCAGCAGTTACTCTGGGAGCGGCCCCTACGAGCAGTACTTC
CASSYSGSGPYEQYF
>TRBJ1-1|-|-|TRBV5-1
TGCGCCAGCAGCTTATGGGACACGGGAACTGAAGCTTTCTTT
CASSLWDTGTEAFF
>TRBJ1-2|TRBD1|-|TRBV27
TGTGCCAGCAGTGGATGGCAGGGGGCGTTGAGTGGCTACACCTTC
CASSGWQGALSGYTF
>TRBJ2-7|-|-|TRBV6-5
TGTGCCAGCAGCCCTGGGGCCCTCTGGTACGAGCAGTACTTC
CASSPGALWYEQYF
>TRBJ1-2|TRBD1|-|TRBV5-5
TGTGCCAGCACCCAGGGGGGCAGGGGACACTATGGCTACACCTTC
CASTQGGRGHYGYTF
>TRBJ2-7|TRBD1|-|TRBV7-2
TGTGCCAGCAGCTTAACGGGACAGGGGCTCGGAGGGCAGTACTTC
CASSLTGQGLGGQYF
>TRBJ2-1|TRBD1|-|TRBV6-1
TGTGCCAGCAGTCAATCGACAGGGTACAATGAGCAGTTCTTC
CASSQSTGYNEQFF
>TRBJ2-7|-|-|TRBV5-6
TGTGCCAGCAGCTCCCCGGGACTCCCGTCCGAGCAGTACTTC
CASSSPGLPSEQYF
>TRBJ1-4|-|-|TRBV6-6
TGTGCCAGCAGAAGGGCAGATGAAAAACTGTTTTTT
CASRRADEKLFF